The 28 T cell receptor beta chains given below trace back to one sample, sequenced in a study of glioma-infiltrating T cells after dendritic cell vaccination (dated by TCRdb to the mid-2010s). To prepare the library, the immunoSEQ multiplex PCR assay was applied. Entries here come from immuneACCESS through TCRdb and include only in-frame sequences with V and J called. Some clones fail to appear in such tables; in the studies checked, an unresolved V gene covers under half of the shortfall, and the cause of the remainder is unknown. This sample comprises about 46,000 clones, 75% to 90% of them detected only once. The ten largest clones add up to roughly 5.4% of the sample. The time point label on this specimen signifies: after dendritic cell vaccination, including at tumor progression/relapse. The material was blood, obtained after dendritic cell vaccination. The receptors here all came from a human donor with glioblastoma.

This rearrangement joins TRBV30 to TRBJ1-2; D call uncertain. The CDR3 covers 13 residues. Trimming removed 2 bases from V and 8 bases from J, with 15 bases in between. Germline V CDR1 and CDR2: GTSNPN, SVGIG (reference sequence). The CDR3 DNA sequence: TGTGCCTGGAGTCCCAACCCGGGAGGGGGCTACACCTTC. This codes for CAWSPNPGGGYTF.

The V call is TRBV7-2, the J call TRBJ2-1; the match to TRBD1 covers 8 bases. The CDR3 spans 15 residues. Unmatched junction bases numbered 5, after V lost 1 base and J lost 6 bases. Germline V lookup: CDR1 SGHTA, CDR2 FQGNSA. CDR3 DNA sequence: TGTGCCAGCAGCTTAGACAGGGGGAGTGGCAATGAGCAGTTCTTC. Protein product: CASSLDRGSGNEQFF.

This chain uses TRBV6-5 with TRBJ1-2; possible D gene TRBD1, 6 bases. This CDR3 comprises 15 residues. Germline V gene data show CDR1 as MNHEY and CDR2 as SVGAGI. Trimming stripped 5 bases from V and 3 bases from J, with 16 bases between. In nucleotides, the CDR3 is TGTGCCAGCAGTCCCCTTAGGCAGGGGTACTATGGCTACACCTTC. Translated: CASSPLRQGYYGYTF.

V gene TRBV10-3 combines with J gene TRBJ1-1; TRBD1 might be the D (6 bases). The CDR3 is 12 amino acids. V was clipped by 2 bases and J by 11 bases, with 12 bases between them. Germline V CDR1 and CDR2: ENHRY, SYGVKD. The CDR3 sequence is CAISEPDSRAFF. DNA of the CDR3: TGTGCCATCAGTGAGCCGGACAGTAGGGCTTTCTTT.

CDR3: CASSPPGTGGNTIYF. The CDR3 DNA sequence: TGCGCCAGCAGCCCGCCGGGGACAGGCGGAAACACCATATATTTT. This sequence joins TRBV5-1 and TRBJ1-3; 8 nucleotides align to TRBD1. The germline V gene has CDR1 SGHRS and CDR2 YFSETQ. The CDR3 contains 15 residues. The V and J ends lost 4 bases and 4 bases, in that order; junction bases with no gene match: 7.

V and J are TRBV28 and TRBJ2-1; 7 positions agree with TRBD2. This CDR3 has 15 amino acids. V gave up 6 bases and J gave up 0 bases; unmatched junction bases: 5. Germline V gives CDR1 MDHEN, CDR2 SYDVKM. The CDR3 sequence: CASRGGYSSYNEQFF. As DNA, the CDR3 is TGTGCCAGCAGGGGGGGGTATAGCTCCTACAATGAGCAGTTCTTC.

The genes are TRBV18 and TRBJ2-5; tentatively, D is TRBD1 (5 bases). Trimming removed 5 bases from V and 4 bases from J, with 11 bases in between. CDR3 length equals 13 residues. Per the germline V gene, CDR1 is KGHSH and CDR2 is LQKENI. The CDR3 DNA follows: TGTGCCAGCTCAGAAGGGGTAATAGAGACCCAGTACTTC. It codes for CASSEGVIETQYF.

This chain connects TRBV7-9 to TRBJ2-2; TRBD2 agrees at 7 bases. The CDR3 loop spans 14 amino acids. Germline V gene lookup returns CDR1 SEHNR and CDR2 FQNEAQ (reference sequence). Losses at the gene ends were 1 base for V and 4 bases for J; bases not matched to a gene: 0. The CDR3 DNA follows: TGTGCCAGCAGCTTAGGGACTAGCACCGGGGAGCTGTTTTTT. It codes for CASSLGTSTGELFF.

The CDR3: CASRLAGPSDTQYF. CDR3 DNA: TGTGCCAGCCGGTTAGCGGGTCCCTCCGATACGCAGTATTTT. This chain links TRBV28 with TRBJ2-3; 7 bases align to TRBD2. Germline V CDR1 and CDR2: MDHEN, SYDVKM. The junction had 11 bases not matched to a gene; V was cut back by 8 bases and J by 6 bases. The CDR3 length is 14 residues.

The chain employs TRBV27 and TRBJ2-7; D not certain. Between the trimmed V and J ends, which lost 5 bases and 4 bases, there was a span of 15 bases. The CDR3 extends over 14 amino acids. Germline V CDR1 and CDR2: MNHEY, SMNVEV (reference sequence). This chain's CDR3 is CASSLSVETYEQYF. The CDR3 nucleotides read TGTGCCAGCAGTCTCTCCGTTGAGACTTACGAGCAGTACTTC.

The J gene is TRBJ2-3, the V gene TRBV7-9; D is unclear. The germline gives CDR1 SEHNR, CDR2 FQNEAQ (reference sequence). CDR3 length: 11 residues. The V gene lost 4 bases and the J gene lost 6 bases, with 5 bases spanning the gap. For the CDR3, the DNA is TGTGCCAGCAGCTACTCGGATACGCAGTATTTT. Translating it yields CASSYSDTQYF.

The chain joins TRBV4-3 to TRBJ2-3, with 11 bases matching TRBD1. With V trimmed by 4 bases and J by 0 bases, 18 bases remained unmatched. CDR1 and CDR2 from the germline V gene are LGHNA and YSLEER. The CDR3 contains 21 residues. This chain's CDR3 is CASSLTRWTGGDASSTDTQYF. The CDR3 nucleotides read TGCGCCAGCAGCCTAACCCGTTGGACAGGGGGCGATGCTTCTAGCACAGATACGCAGTATTTT.

The J gene is TRBJ2-5, the V gene TRBV7-9; D is unclear. From germline, CDR1 is SEHNR and CDR2 FQNEAQ (reference sequence). Trimming took off 3 bases at V and 6 bases at J, with 11 bases between the two ends. This CDR3 has 13 residues. CDR3 residues: CASSLGSTQTQYF. In DNA form, the CDR3 reads TGTGCCAGCAGCTTGGGCTCCACGCAGACCCAGTACTTC.

The chain is built from TRBV30 and TRBJ1-1; 8 positions agree with TRBD1. The J segment lost 5 bases and the V segment lost 8 bases, leaving 7 bases of the junction unmatched. This CDR3 is built from 12 residues. The V gene's germline CDR1 is GTSNPN and CDR2 SVGIG (reference sequence). CDR3 amino acids: CAGRTGRTEAFF. In DNA, the CDR3 is TGTGCCGGCCGGACAGGGAGGACTGAAGCTTTCTTT.

This sequence joins TRBV10-3 and TRBJ1-5, with D perhaps matching TRBD1 (5 bases). The CDR3 spans 13 residues. Germline CDR1 is ENHRY and CDR2 is SYGVKD. V shed 2 bases and J shed 6 bases, with 8 bases lying between them. The CDR3 loop reads CAISEGGGQPQHF. The CDR3 DNA is TGTGCCATCAGTGAGGGCGGGGGTCAGCCCCAGCATTTT.

The J gene is TRBJ1-3, the V gene TRBV9, with TRBD1 identical over 11 bases. Germline CDR1 and CDR2: SGDLS and YYNGEE. J gave up 7 bases and V 4 bases, and 13 bases lay outside the gene matches. The CDR3 is made up of 17 amino acids. DNA of the CDR3: TGTGCCAGCAGCAGGACCGGGACAGGGGGTGTCGGCAACACCATATATTTT. Encoded protein: CASSRTGTGGVGNTIYF.

This chain connects TRBV10-3 to TRBJ1-5; perhaps TRBD1 as D (6 bases). V was trimmed by 5 bases and J by 6 bases, leaving 17 bases between them. The CDR3 has 15 residues. Germline V lookup: CDR1 ENHRY, CDR2 SYGVKD. The CDR3, as DNA: TGTGCCATCAGTACACAGGACAGAGGCTCTCAGCCCCAGCATTTT. Encoded protein: CAISTQDRGSQPQHF.

The V and J genes are TRBV6-6 and TRBJ2-5, with 9 bases fitting TRBD1. The junction had 11 bases not matched to a gene; V was cut back by 7 bases and J by 5 bases. Germline CDR1 reads MNHNY; CDR2 reads SVGAGI (reference sequence). The CDR3 runs 15 residues. In DNA form, the CDR3 reads TGTGCCAGCAAGGACAGGGGCCCATGGGGGGAGACCCAGTACTTC. Amino acid sequence: CASKDRGPWGETQYF.

The CDR3 DNA follows: TGTGCCAGCAGCAGAAAATCAGGGTCCTCAAGTGAGCAGTACTTC. This sequence encodes CASSRKSGSSSEQYF. This rearrangement joins TRBV5-4 to TRBJ2-7; D may be TRBD1 (5 bases). The CDR3 loop spans 15 amino acids. V lost 4 bases, J lost 7 bases, and 21 bases lay in between. CDR1 and CDR2 (germline): SGHNT, YYREEE (reference sequence).

V and J are TRBV5-1 and TRBJ2-1; 10 nucleotides match TRBD1. The CDR3 contains 14 residues. Per germline, CDR1 SGHRS and CDR2 YFSETQ. V shed 3 bases and J 9 bases; nucleotides not matched to a gene: 6. The CDR3: CASSWGQGHAEQFF. DNA of the CDR3: TGCGCCAGCAGCTGGGGACAGGGGCATGCTGAGCAGTTCTTC.

The chain is built from TRBV5-8 and TRBJ1-1; D is ambiguous. From germline, CDR1 is SGHTS and CDR2 YDEGEE. The CDR3 is 12 amino acids. Trimming removed 4 bases from V and 14 bases from J, with 18 bases in between. CDR3 sequence reads: CASSADLSEAFF. The CDR3, as DNA: TGTGCCAGCAGCGCAGACCTCTCCGAGGCCTTCTTT.

This chain connects TRBV28 to TRBJ1-1; D call uncertain. The CDR3 runs 12 residues. Germline CDR1 MDHEN, CDR2 SYDVKM. Trimming took off 2 bases at V and 2 bases at J, with 3 bases between the two ends. The DNA of the CDR3 is TGTGCCAGCAGTTTAACTAACACTGAAGCTTTCTTT. Amino acids: CASSLTNTEAFF.

This sequence joins TRBV5-1 and TRBJ2-5; possibly TRBD2 for D (5 bases). The CDR3 contains 14 residues. Germline CDR1 SGHRS, CDR2 YFSETQ. The ends were cut back, 3 bases at V and 2 bases at J, with 11 bases in the middle. CDR3: CASSSGLGQETQYF. The CDR3 nucleotides are TGCGCCAGCAGCTCCGGACTGGGGCAAGAGACCCAGTACTTC.

The J gene is TRBJ1-2, the V gene TRBV5-4; the D gene is possibly TRBD1 (5 bases). Deletions cut 4 bases from V and 7 bases from J, with 17 bases between. Germline V gives CDR1 SGHNT, CDR2 YYREEE (reference sequence). CDR3 length: 14 residues. The CDR3 reads CASSGREKGLGYTF. The CDR3 region has the DNA TGTGCCAGCAGCGGCCGCGAAAAGGGACTTGGCTACACCTTC.

This clone appeared a few times. This sequence joins TRBV6-6 and TRBJ2-1; TRBD2 matches 10 bases. Germline values: CDR1 MNHNY, CDR2 SVGAGI (reference sequence). V was clipped by 6 bases and J by 4 bases; unmatched bases: 6. This CDR3 has 15 residues. The CDR3 sequence is CASRASGSAYNEQFF. CDR3 in DNA: TGTGCCAGCAGGGCTAGCGGGAGTGCATACAATGAGCAGTTCTTC.

This chain links TRBV18 with TRBJ2-2, with 9 bases identical to TRBD2. The CDR3 sequence is 15 residues long. Germline V gene sequence: CDR1 KGHSH, CDR2 LQKENI. Losses at the gene ends were 6 bases for V and 3 bases for J; bases not matched to a gene: 5. In DNA form, the CDR3 reads TGTGCCAGCTCCCCCCTAGCGGGACACACCGGGGAGCTGTTTTTT. Translating gives CASSPLAGHTGELFF.

CDR3 sequence (DNA): TGTGCCAGCTCACCACCGCGTCAGGCAGGGGGCTCCTACGAGCAGTACTTC. As protein: CASSPPRQAGGSYEQYF. J is TRBJ2-5 and V is TRBV18; the match to TRBD1 covers 7 bases. The end of the DNA aligns better with TRBJ2-7, so the J call may be wrong. The CDR3 has 17 residues. CDR1 is KGHSH and CDR2 is LQKENI in the germline V gene.

This chain links TRBV5-1 with TRBJ1-1; TRBD1 matches at 7 bases. CDR3 length: 16 amino acids. Germline V gene data show CDR1 as SGHRS and CDR2 as YFSETQ. J lost 4 bases, V lost 0 bases, and 9 bases had no gene match. Here the CDR3 DNA reads TGCGCCAGCAGCTTGGTAACACAGGGGTCGGGCACTGAAGCTTTCTTT. Protein product: CASSLVTQGSGTEAFF. Based on the CDR3 plus reference TRBV5-1 and TRBJ1-1, the full variable domain is KAGVTQTPRYLIKTRGQQVTLSCSPISGHRSVSWYQQTPGQGLQFLFEYFSETQRNKGNFPGRFSGRQFSNSRSEMNVSTLELGDSALYLCASSLVTQGSGTEAFFGQGTRLTVV.